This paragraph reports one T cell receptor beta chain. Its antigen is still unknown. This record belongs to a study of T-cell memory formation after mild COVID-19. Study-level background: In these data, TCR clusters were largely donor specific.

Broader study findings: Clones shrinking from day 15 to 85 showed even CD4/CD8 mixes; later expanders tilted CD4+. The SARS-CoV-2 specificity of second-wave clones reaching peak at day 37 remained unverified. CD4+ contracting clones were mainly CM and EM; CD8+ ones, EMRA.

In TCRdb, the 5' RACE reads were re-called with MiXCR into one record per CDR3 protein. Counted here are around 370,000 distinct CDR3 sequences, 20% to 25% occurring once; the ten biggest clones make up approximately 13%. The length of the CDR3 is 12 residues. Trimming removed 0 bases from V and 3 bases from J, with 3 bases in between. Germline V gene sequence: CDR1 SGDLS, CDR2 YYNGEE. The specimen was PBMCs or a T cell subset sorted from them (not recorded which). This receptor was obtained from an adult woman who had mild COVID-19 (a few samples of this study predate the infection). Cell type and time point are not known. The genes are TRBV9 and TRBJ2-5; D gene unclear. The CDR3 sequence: CASSVDEETQYF. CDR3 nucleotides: TGTGCCAGCAGCGTAGATGAAGAGACCCAGTACTTC.